The source of this TCR beta chain is a study of CD8+CD57+ T cells in acquired aplastic anemia (dated by TCRdb to 2017 to 2018). For the study in its entirety: DNA extracted from sorted CD4+ and CD8+ cells had a mean of approximately 3.5 ug, with a range of roughly 0.18 to 27.4 ug. Healthy donor samples averaged roughly 10 million reads for CD4+ and 11 million to 13 million for CD8+ cells. Study-level results and caveats: Patients and healthy controls showed no significant difference in CD8+ Simpson's diversity (P=0.060). Although roughly 29 CD8+ CDR3 sequences were shared by patients and controls, these sequences appeared highly expressed in patients and within the immunodominant clones of patients.

TCR repertoires of sorted CD4+ and CD8+ blood T cells from severe aplastic anemia patients and healthy subjects were deep-sequenced in the study. Ficoll-Paque density gradient centrifugation was used to isolate peripheral blood mononuclear cells. CD4+ and CD8+ T cells were sorted by FACS or magnetic beads before DNA extraction. The germline V gene encodes CDR1 ENHRY and CDR2 SYGVKD. Including cysteine and phenylalanine, the CDR3 has 14 amino acids. Kept here is only the CDR3 DNA, which spans 42 bases and is read in frame from base 1. At the junction V is shortened by 4 bases and J by 6 bases, with 15 bases in between. A remark on this clonotype: Its antigen target is currently unknown. Base qualities are missing; no much larger clone stands one base away.

Genomic DNA was used as template for profiling of TCR beta VDJ combinations and CDR3 sequences. An Illumina HiSeq 2000 was used for TCR repertoire sequencing. As for the authors' bioinformatics: TRBV/TRBJ rearrangement plots, CDR3 size and DJ length profiles, and Simpson's diversity index were used to assess repertoires. The most abundant DNA sequence in the deep sequencing data was defined as the immunodominant clone. CDR3 amino acid sequences were checked for sharing across subjects and were also compared against the VDJdb database and published repertoires. The public reads were run again by TCRdb, first through fastp at Q25 and then through MiXCR, and only productive beta chains were kept. When rows share a CDR3 protein, they turn into one entry using the most common DNA and genes. TCRdb assigned the V and J calls; the authors' analysis was not used. Across this sample there are 150,000 to 200,000 distinct CDR3 sequences, with around 40% seen only once. In total, the top ten clones hold approximately 1% of the sample.

The chain was built from TRBV10-3 and TRBJ1-1; there is no confident call for the D gene. The receptor was derived from a human donor in good health. The sample taken for sequencing was sorted CD4+, CD8+, or CD8+CD57+ T cells (not recorded which) from PBMCs. The CDR3 is CAISGEGVRSEAFF. The nucleotide sequence reads TGTGCCATCAGTGGGGAGGGTGTTAGGTCTGAAGCTTTCTTT.